This T cell receptor (beta chain) emerged from a study of blood T cell repertoires in COVID-19. In the study overall: From the United States, Italy and Spain came samples of acute and convalescent COVID-19. In each case, the material was cDNA or gDNA derived from T cells, B-cell-depleted T cells, or PBMCs.

Losses at the gene ends were 6 bases for V and 5 bases for J; bases not matched to a gene: 2. The CDR3 covers 12 residues. The V gene's germline CDR1 is SGDLS and CDR2 YYNGEE. This table comes from immunoSEQ multiplex PCR, and its TCRdb copy is limited to in-frame clones, with some not included. The sample lists 150,000 to 200,000 clones; nearly 85% were seen once. The sample taken for sequencing was peripheral blood. The TCR sequence derives from a woman in her 30s with acute or convalescent COVID-19. V usage is TRBV9 and J usage is TRBJ1-2; 9 bases match TRBD1. The CDR3 here is CASTGQGYGYTF. In DNA, the CDR3 is TGTGCCAGCACCGGACAGGGGTATGGCTACACCTTC.